The 13 T cell receptor beta chains reported below all come from one sample, sequenced in a study of cytomegalovirus exposure and HLA in healthy donors. TCRdb's copy holds only in-frame clones and misses some; the assay was immunoSEQ multiplex PCR. The profile covers roughly 150,000 clones, with about 94% appearing a single time and around 1.9% taken by the ten largest. Input material: PBMCs. These TCRs come from a man aged 18 to 30 in good health and CMV-seropositive.

The V call is TRBV25-1, the J call TRBJ2-7; D may be TRBD2 (6 bases). The V and J ends lost 5 bases and 7 bases respectively, with 21 bases between them. The length of the CDR3 is 15 residues. Per germline, CDR1 MGHDK and CDR2 SYGVNS. Here the CDR3 reads CASSPEEGPLVEQYF. CDR3 bases: TGTGCCAGCAGTCCGGAGGAGGGCCCTCTGGTAGAGCAGTACTTC.

The rearrangement links TRBV5-5 to TRBJ1-4; TRBD1 aligns across 7 bases. The CDR3 is made up of 17 amino acids. CDR1 is SGHKS, CDR2 YYEKEE, per germline (reference sequence). J was trimmed by 3 bases and V by 4 bases; bases with no gene match: 12. The CDR3 DNA sequence: TGTGCCAGCAGCCCATACAGGGGAGGCTCGGCTAATGAAAAACTGTTTTTT. Its translation: CASSPYRGGSANEKLFF.

The chain recombines TRBV7-3 with TRBJ2-1; perhaps TRBD2 as D (5 bases). Trimming pared 3 bases from V and 5 bases from J, leaving 8 bases between. The CDR3 covers 13 residues. Germline assignment: CDR1 SGHTA and CDR2 FQGTGA. CDR3 in DNA: TGTGCCAGCAGCTTCCGGGAAGACAATGAGCAGTTCTTC. This sequence encodes CASSFREDNEQFF.

The chain is built from TRBV6-1 and TRBJ2-7; TRBD2 aligns across 8 bases. With V trimmed by 6 bases and J by 3 bases, 4 bases remained unmatched. CDR3 length: 13 amino acids. Germline lookup yields CDR1 MNHNS and CDR2 SASEGT. The CDR3 region has the DNA TGTGCCAGCAGCCCGGGACTAGTCTACGAGCAGTACTTC. As protein: CASSPGLVYEQYF.

This chain joins TRBV4-1 and TRBJ2-4; 7 nucleotides agree with TRBD1. Germline assignment: CDR1 MGHRA and CDR2 YSYEKL. This CDR3 has 17 amino acids. With V trimmed by 2 bases and J by 0 bases, 7 bases remained unmatched. The CDR3 bases are TGCGCCAGCAGCCAACCCCGACAGGGTCTAGCCAAAAACATTCAGTACTTC. This translates into CASSQPRQGLAKNIQYF.

The sample holds a few counts of this clone. J is TRBJ2-3 and V is TRBV19; 7 nucleotides match TRBD2. V dropped 6 bases and J dropped 0; count of bases not matched to a gene: 12. The CDR3 loop spans 17 amino acids. Germline V gives CDR1 LNHDA, CDR2 SQIVND (reference sequence). CDR3 sequence reads: CASRTAGLGVSTDTQYF. The CDR3 DNA reads TGTGCCAGTAGAACCGCCGGACTAGGTGTTAGCACAGATACGCAGTATTTT.

The J gene is TRBJ1-2, the V gene TRBV28, with a weak D call TRBD1 (5 bases). In germline, CDR1 is MDHEN, CDR2 SYDVKM. This CDR3 comprises 11 residues. V was trimmed by 3 bases and J by 7 bases, leaving 6 bases between them. The CDR3 region is CASSFGGGYTF. For the CDR3, the DNA is TGTGCCAGCAGTTTCGGGGGTGGCTACACCTTC.

The V call is TRBV2, the J call TRBJ1-2; 9 nucleotides align to TRBD1. Germline V gene data show CDR1 as SNHLY and CDR2 as FYNNEI. The CDR3 runs 17 residues. Trimming removed 3 bases from V and 5 bases from J; junction bases left unmatched: 13. The CDR3: CASSEGTGRVSGYGYTF. In DNA form, the CDR3 reads TGTGCCAGCAGTGAGGGGACAGGGAGGGTCTCGGGGTATGGCTACACCTTC.

The chain recombines TRBV28 with TRBJ2-5; D is undetermined. Germline assignment: CDR1 MDHEN and CDR2 SYDVKM. V lost 5 bases and J 5 bases, leaving 12 bases between the germline ends. This CDR3 spans 13 amino acids. The CDR3 DNA reads as TGTGCCAGCAGTATTCGTCTGCAGGAGACCCAGTACTTC. It encodes CASSIRLQETQYF.

The rearrangement links TRBV29-1 to TRBJ2-2; tentatively, D is TRBD2 (5 bases). The CDR3 extends over 13 amino acids. Deletions cut 3 bases from V and 8 bases from J, with 13 bases between. CDR1 and CDR2 from the germline V gene are SQVTM and ANQGSEA. The CDR3 sequence: CSVDRVGSGELFF. CDR3 coding DNA: TGCAGCGTTGACCGGGTGGGGAGTGGGGAGCTGTTTTTT.

V gene TRBV5-1 combines with J gene TRBJ2-7, with D unresolved. Germline V lookup: CDR1 SGHRS, CDR2 YFSETQ. V lost 0 bases and J 3 bases, leaving 7 bases between the germline ends. The CDR3 is made up of 13 amino acids. As DNA, the CDR3 is TGCGCCAGCAGCTTGGGTCACAGCTACGAGCAGTACTTC. It is translated as CASSLGHSYEQYF.

This chain connects TRBV7-2 to TRBJ1-6; the D gene is possibly TRBD1 (6 bases). CDR3 length: 13 residues. Trimming removed 5 bases from V and 14 bases from J, with 16 bases in between. CDR1 is SGHTA and CDR2 is FQGNSA in the germline V gene. CDR3 region: CASSQTTGGALHF. CDR3 in DNA: TGTGCCAGCAGCCAAACGACAGGTGGAGCCCTCCACTTT.

The chain is built from TRBV6-1 and TRBJ2-3; no clear D. Germline CDR1 and CDR2: MNHNS and SASEGT. The CDR3 consists of 11 residues. The chain's CDR3 is CVLQSTDTQYF. Here the CDR3 DNA reads TGTGTTTTACAGTCCACAGATACGCAGTATTTT.